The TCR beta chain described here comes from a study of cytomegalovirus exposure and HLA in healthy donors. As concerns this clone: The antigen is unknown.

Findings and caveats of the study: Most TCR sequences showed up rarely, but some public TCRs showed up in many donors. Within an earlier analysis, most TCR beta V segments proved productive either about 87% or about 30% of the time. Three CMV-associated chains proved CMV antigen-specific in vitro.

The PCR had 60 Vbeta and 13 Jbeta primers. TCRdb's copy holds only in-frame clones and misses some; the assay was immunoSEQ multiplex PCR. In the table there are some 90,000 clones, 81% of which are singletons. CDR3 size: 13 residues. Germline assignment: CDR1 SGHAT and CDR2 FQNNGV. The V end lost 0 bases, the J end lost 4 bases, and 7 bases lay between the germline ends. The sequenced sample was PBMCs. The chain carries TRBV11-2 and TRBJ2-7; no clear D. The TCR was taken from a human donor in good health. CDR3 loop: CASSLESSYEQYF. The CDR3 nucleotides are TGTGCCAGCAGCTTAGAGTCCTCTTACGAGCAGTACTTC. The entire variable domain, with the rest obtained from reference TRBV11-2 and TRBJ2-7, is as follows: EAGVAQSPRYKIIEKRQSVAFWCNPISGHATLYWYQQILGQGPKLLIQFQNNGVVDDSQLPKDRFSAERLKGVDSTLKIQPAKLEDSAVYLCASSLESSYEQYFGPGTRLTVT.